One sample yielded the 12 T cell receptor beta chains listed below, sequenced in a study of metastatic and nonmetastatic thyroid tumors. TCRdb re-called the PCR reads via MiXCR. The data contain 15,000 to 20,000 clones, more than 25% of them seen just once; the ten biggest clones take up approximately 13%. There were no patients who had received any treatment before thyroid surgery. The material sequenced was tumor tissue. These receptors were obtained from a female donor with papillary thyroid cancer or a benign thyroid nodule (not recorded which). Some clones in this sample may be carry-over from other donors' samples.

The J gene is TRBJ2-1, the V gene TRBV7-2; D call uncertain. Trimming took 1 base from V and 10 from J, leaving 5 bases between them. CDR3 length equals 11 residues. From germline, CDR1 is SGHTA and CDR2 FQGNSA. CDR3 nucleotides: TGTGCCAGCAGCTTAGGAGCAGAGCAGTTCTTC. It yields the protein CASSLGAEQFF.

By share, this clone counts as medium-sized. This sequence joins TRBV6-2 or TRBV6-3 and TRBJ2-2; D not certain. Trimming removed 2 bases at V and 6 bases at J, with 4 bases between. The germline V gene encodes CDR1 MNHEY and CDR2 SVGEGT. This CDR3 contains 12 residues. For the CDR3, the DNA is TGTGCCAGCAGTTACGCGGCCGGGGAGCTGTTTTTT. Protein product: CASSYAAGELFF.

V and J are TRBV2 and TRBJ2-7; 12 bases align to TRBD2. Germline lookup yields CDR1 SNHLY and CDR2 FYNNEI. Losses at the gene ends were 9 bases for V and 4 bases for J; bases not matched to a gene: 7. The CDR3 has 14 residues. CDR3 protein: CASRPGLAGYEQYF. Written as DNA, the CDR3 is TGTGCCAGTAGACCGGGACTAGCGGGTTACGAGCAGTACTTC.

This clone appeared a few times. The V call is TRBV6-1, the J call TRBJ2-7, with 10 bases lining up with TRBD1. The CDR3 runs to 14 residues. V trimming: 1 base; J trimming: 3 bases; junction bases outside the gene matches: 0. Germline values: CDR1 MNHNS, CDR2 SASEGT. CDR3 loop: CASSEGTGGYEQYF. CDR3 sequence (DNA): TGTGCCAGCAGTGAAGGGACAGGGGGCTACGAGCAGTACTTC.

This clone showed up just a few times. The rearrangement joins TRBV2 to TRBJ2-2, with D perhaps TRBD1 (6 bases). CDR1 SNHLY and CDR2 FYNNEI come from the germline V gene. CDR3 length equals 15 residues. With 4 bases removed from V and 1 base from J, the gap between germline ends came to 10 bases. Here the CDR3 reads CASSGPGQNTGELFF. In DNA form, the CDR3 reads TGTGCCAGCAGTGGGCCGGGACAGAACACCGGGGAGCTGTTTTTT.

This sequence joins TRBV10-1 and TRBJ2-1; 12 bases fit TRBD2. CDR3 length equals 14 residues. Germline-derived CDR1 and CDR2 are WNHNN and SYGVQD (reference sequence). V lost 5 bases and J lost 7; bases outside the gene matches: 3. The CDR3 protein is CASSLLAGGNEQFF. CDR3 in DNA: TGCGCCAGCAGTTTACTAGCGGGGGGAAATGAGCAGTTCTTC.

Comments on this clone: One junction end does not reproduce the germline sequence, and a read error may be involved. The rearrangement joins TRBV5-1 to TRBJ2-1, with 10 bases that match TRBD2. The CDR3 extends over 15 amino acids. Germline loops: CDR1 SGHRS, CDR2 YFSETQ. The CDR3 DNA sequence: TGCGCAAGCAGATCTAGCGGGAGCCTCCCGAATAAGCAGTTCTTC. Its protein is CASRSSGSLPNKQFF.

This clone was recorded once. The V and J genes are TRBV30 and TRBJ2-7; TRBD1 aligns across 8 bases. V lost 3 bases to trimming and J lost 5 bases; unmatched junction nucleotides: 9. The CDR3 is 14 residues long. Per the germline V gene, CDR1 is GTSNPN and CDR2 is SVGIG (reference sequence). In nucleotides, the CDR3 is TGTGCCTGGAGAGACCGGGACAGGTGCCACGAGCAGTACTTC. This sequence encodes CAWRDRDRCHEQYF. Full variable domain (rest looked up from reference TRBV30 and TRBJ2-7): SQTIHQWPATLVQPVGSPLSLECTVEGTSNPNLYWYRQAAGRGLQLLFYSVGIGQISSEVPQNLSASRPQDRQFILSSKKLLLSDSGFYLCAWRDRDRCHEQYFGPGTRLTVT.

This clone was counted ten times or more. Other nucleotide sequences in the sample specify the same CDR3. The DNA for the CDR3 is TGCGCCAGCAGCTTGCGTGGCGGGAGGGGGACAGATACGCAGTATTTT. The encoded protein is CASSLRGGRGTDTQYF. The chain recombines TRBV5-1 with TRBJ2-3, with 9 bases aligning to TRBD2. The CDR3 runs 16 residues. Trimming removed 1 base from V and 3 bases from J; junction bases left unmatched: 6. Germline CDR1 and CDR2: SGHRS and YFSETQ.

Only a few counts were recorded for this clone. The V gene is TRBV12-3 or TRBV12-4, the J gene TRBJ2-5, with 7 bases that match TRBD2. This CDR3 has 13 amino acids. The junction had 2 bases not matched to a gene; V was cut back by 3 bases and J by 4 bases. CDR3 protein: CASSLSGAETQYF. Here the CDR3 DNA reads TGTGCCAGCAGTTTGAGCGGGGCAGAGACCCAGTACTTC.

This clone appeared a few times. The genes are TRBV4-1 and TRBJ1-2, with D possibly TRBD1 on 5 matching bases. The CDR3 totals 15 residues. Trimming removed 0 bases from V and 8 bases from J, with 16 bases in between. The germline V gene encodes CDR1 MGHRA and CDR2 YSYEKL. The CDR3: CASSQEQSGLAGYTF. In nucleotides, the CDR3 is TGCGCCAGCAGCCAAGAACAATCAGGGTTGGCAGGCTACACCTTC.

The J gene is TRBJ1-1, the V gene TRBV28; D gene ambiguous. The V gene lost 7 bases and the J gene lost 1 base, with 13 bases spanning the gap. Germline lookup yields CDR1 MDHEN and CDR2 SYDVKM. This CDR3 spans 14 amino acids. The DNA for the CDR3 is TGTGCCAGCATCCCTCCGTTGGGGAACACTGAAGCTTTCTTT. Amino acid sequence: CASIPPLGNTEAFF. The whole variable domain, filled in from reference TRBV28 and TRBJ1-1, reads DVKVTQSSRYLVKRTGEKVFLECVQDMDHENMFWYRQDPGLGLRLIYFSYDVKMKEKGDIPEGYSVSREKKERFSLILESASTNQTSMYLCASIPPLGNTEAFFGQGTRLTVV.